The present T cell receptor beta chain was sequenced within a study of blood T cell repertoires in COVID-19. With 8 bases clipped from V and 2 bases from J, the junction kept 6 bases outside the gene matches. Germline V gene sequence: CDR1 MDHEN, CDR2 SYDVKM. The CDR3 length is 13 residues. Seattle's cohort entered during active infection and was followed longitudinally. The authors' processing: For nucleated cells, counts were estimated from reference gene primer amplification. Sequencing used immunoSEQ multiplex PCR; TCRdb keeps in-frame clones, though not all of them. The V and J calls and clone size are taken from that table; D and trimming were inferred from the DNA. The sample yields roughly 200,000 clones, around 83% seen once. In this sample, this clone turned up once.

This chain links TRBV28 with TRBJ2-7; 7 bases are shared with TRBD1. The sequence was collected from a woman older than 75 with COVID-19, enrolled during active disease. Sequenced material: peripheral blood. The CDR3 DNA reads as TGTGCCAGCGCCCGGACAGGACCCTACGAGCAGTACTTC. Its protein product is CASARTGPYEQYF.